A single T cell receptor (beta chain) is shown here with its context. There are many counts of this clonotype. Its antigen specificity is not known. The input lacks base qualities; no much larger clone sits a single base away. The germline V gene yields MDHEN for CDR1 and SYDVKM for CDR2. Including cysteine and phenylalanine, the CDR3 has 16 amino acids. Only the CDR3 region is kept as DNA, spanning 48 bases read in frame from base 1. Germline trimming: 6 bases from V, 2 bases from J; junction bases outside gene matches: 9. Patients with ophthalmopathy had moderately to severely active disease, with a Clinical Activity Score of 3 or more, a NOSPECS grade of 4 or more, and a disease duration of less than 3 months. Anyone with other autoimmune diseases, uncontrolled infections, pregnancy or lactation was excluded from the study. Clinical symptoms, serum thyroxine, TRAb, thyroid ultrasound and orbital computed tomography formed the basis of the diagnosis. Ficoll-Paque density gradient centrifugation was used to isolate PBMCs from 8 to 10 ml of fresh peripheral blood. Trizol reagent was used to extract the total RNA, and its quality was then checked on an Agilent 2100 Bioanalyzer.

The record originates from a study of Graves' ophthalmopathy and Graves' hyperthyroidism (dated by TCRdb to 2016 to 2019). Background for the entire study: Peripheral blood samples were taken at the time of initial diagnosis, before any treatment was given. TCR beta repertoire signatures were used to distinguish Graves' ophthalmopathy from Graves' hyperthyroidism and to predict progression to ophthalmopathy. In total, approximately 130 blood samples were TCR-sequenced: around 42 ophthalmopathy, under 80 hyperthyroidism and some 17 hyperthyroidism-to-ophthalmopathy patients. To explore V-J signatures that separate ophthalmopathy from hyperthyroidism, a discovery set of 95 to 100 patients was enrolled, consisting of approximately 45 with ophthalmopathy and about 60 with stable hyperthyroidism. An independent validation cohort was composed of 18 hyperthyroidism patients and more than 15 patients who later progressed from hyperthyroidism to ophthalmopathy. In roughly 6 hyperthyroidism patients, the T-cell repertoires found in thyroid tissue were compared with those found in blood. Following sampling, methimazole starting at 30 mg daily was administered to hyperthyroidism patients, and high-dose intravenous methylprednisolone was administered to ophthalmopathy patients. The roughly 91 discovery patients were randomly divided into training and test sets at a 7:3 ratio. General findings and caveats noted by the study authors: In cross-validation, the 13-signature model distinguished ophthalmopathy from stable hyperthyroidism with approximately 88% sensitivity and about 84% specificity, and in the test set the corresponding values were approximately 80% and 68%. In validation, the model predicted ophthalmopathy progression with about 71% sensitivity and 72.22% specificity; some 13 predicted patients were CT-confirmed with GO in a median of 6.5 months. Sample size was not statistically predetermined, and group allocation was not concealed from the investigators. Among expanded thyroid clonotypes with frequency above 0.001, most also showed up in blood, which suggests that blood repertoires may reflect the thyroid immune response.

For repertoire sequencing, TCR beta CDR3 regions were amplified from RNA transcripts. The first round was an RT-PCR using HTBI primers with the Qiagen OneStep RT-PCR kit, and this first round was followed by a second-round multiplex PCR, then size selection and purification. Sequencing of the libraries was carried out on an Illumina HiSeq2000 in paired-end mode with 100 bp reads. On the authors' methods: SOAPnuke was used to process the reads, throwing out any read that had adapters, had uncalled bases, had a mean Phred below 15, or lacked an exact constant-primer or identifier match. High-quality paired reads were merged with COPE v1.2.5. Clonotypes were defined as unique nucleotide sequences and were aligned to IMGT TRB V, D and J references using MiTCR v1.1. The analysis was limited to V-J combinations with a frequency above 0.0001, which together covered roughly 99% of the repertoires. A TCR clonal expansion and chaos score per V-J combination was defined as the ratio of F50 clonal expansion to chaos observed in the TCRdist matrix. Features were reduced by Welch's t-statistics and random forest to 10 to 15 V-J combinations, which fed a naive Bayes classifier. The similarity between thyroid and blood repertoires was quantified using the Morisita-Horn index. The public reads were reanalyzed by TCRdb: fastp trimming at Q25, MiXCR alignment, in-frame beta chains only. Each entry merges the rows of one CDR3 protein and shows their most common DNA and genes. The V and J calls come from TCRdb's annotation, not from the publication. The table for this sample lists over 150,000 distinct CDR3 sequences; under 40% of them were counted only once. 5.8% of the sample is in the top ten clones.

The sample consisted of peripheral blood. This chain is built from TRBV28 and TRBJ1-2; TRBD1 agrees with 10 junctional bases. The TCR comes from a woman in her thirties or forties with Graves' ophthalmopathy. Donor details come from another sample of the same person, matched by shared clones. The sequenced DNA: TGTGCCAGCAGGGGGACAGGGGCGAAAGACAACTATGGCTACACCTTC. The resulting protein is CASRGTGAKDNYGYTF.